Listed below are T cell receptor beta chains from one sample, sequenced in a study of blood T cell repertoires in COVID-19. Only in-frame clones appear in the TCRdb table, and some are missing; sequencing was by immunoSEQ multiplex PCR. The sample contains around 67,000 clones, 82% of which appear only once. What was sequenced was peripheral blood. Receptors originate from a man at least 80 years old with active COVID-19. Both conserved end residues are part of each CDR3. D genes are given only for firm matches. The size field is filled for only some rows; it gives once, few, many or a size class.

CDR3nt: TGTGCCAGTAGTGAAACGGGACAGGGAATCCGTTCACCCCTCCACTTT
CDR3aa: CASSETGQGIRSPLHF
len: 16
d_gene: TRBD1
abundance: -
v_gene: TRBV19
j_gene: TRBJ1-6

CDR3nt: TGCGCCAGCAGCCAAGGCCTTATGGCAGCCTACGAGCAGTACTTC
CDR3aa: CASSQGLMAAYEQYF
len: 15
d_gene: -
abundance: -
v_gene: TRBV4-3
j_gene: TRBJ2-7

CDR3nt: TGTGCCAGCAGTTCATACTCCGGGGGGGGAAACACCATATATTTT
CDR3aa: CASSSYSGGGNTIYF
len: 15
d_gene: -
abundance: -
v_gene: TRBV28
j_gene: TRBJ1-3

CDR3nt: TGCGCCAGCAGCCCGTCTCTTACTAGCACAGATACGCAGTATTTT
CDR3aa: CASSPSLTSTDTQYF
len: 15
d_gene: -
abundance: -
v_gene: TRBV5-1
j_gene: TRBJ2-3

CDR3nt: TGTGCCAGCACAGACTATCCGGGGGAGCAGTACTTC
CDR3aa: CASTDYPGEQYF
len: 12
d_gene: -
abundance: -
v_gene: TRBV6-5
j_gene: TRBJ2-7

CDR3nt: TGTGCCAGCTCACCACGTTCGCCAGGAGGGAACACTGAAGCTTTCTTT
CDR3aa: CASSPRSPGGNTEAFF
len: 16
d_gene: -
abundance: -
v_gene: TRBV18
j_gene: TRBJ1-1

CDR3nt: TGTGCCTGGAGTGCCCAGGTCTCTGGAAACACCATATATTTT
CDR3aa: CAWSAQVSGNTIYF
len: 14
d_gene: -
abundance: -
v_gene: TRBV30
j_gene: TRBJ1-3

CDR3nt: TGTGCCAGCAGCTTTCGAGCAGGGAAGTTTTTCTTT
CDR3aa: CASSFRAGKFFF
len: 12
d_gene: -
abundance: many
v_gene: TRBV7-9
j_gene: TRBJ1-1

CDR3nt: TGTGCCAGCAGCTTTCGACAGAGCGTTAGCTATGGCTACACCTTC
CDR3aa: CASSFRQSVSYGYTF
len: 15
d_gene: -
abundance: -
v_gene: TRBV7-8
j_gene: TRBJ1-2

CDR3nt: TGTGCCAGTAGGGGTAGGACAGGTTGGGAAAGGACGCAGTATTTT
CDR3aa: CASRGRTGWERTQYF
len: 15
d_gene: TRBD1
abundance: -
v_gene: TRBV19
j_gene: TRBJ2-3

CDR3nt: TGTGCCAGCAGCACCCTCGAACAGGGGGGTTTTGCAGATACGCAGTATTTT
CDR3aa: CASSTLEQGGFADTQYF
len: 17
d_gene: TRBD1
abundance: -
v_gene: TRBV27
j_gene: TRBJ2-3

CDR3nt: TGTGCCAGCAGTTTACACCGGGACACCCCCTACGAGCAGTACTTC
CDR3aa: CASSLHRDTPYEQYF
len: 15
d_gene: -
abundance: few
v_gene: TRBV27
j_gene: TRBJ2-7

CDR3nt: TGTGCCAGCTCGGGCGGGAAGACAGATACGCAGTATTTT
CDR3aa: CASSGGKTDTQYF
len: 13
d_gene: -
abundance: -
v_gene: TRBV18
j_gene: TRBJ2-3

CDR3nt: TGTGCCAGCATTATGGACTGGCCCTACGAGCAGTACTTC
CDR3aa: CASIMDWPYEQYF
len: 13
d_gene: -
abundance: -
v_gene: TRBV6-5
j_gene: TRBJ2-7

CDR3nt: TGTGCCAGCAGCTCGGATAATTCACCCCTCCACTTT
CDR3aa: CASSSDNSPLHF
len: 12
d_gene: -
abundance: -
v_gene: TRBV5-5
j_gene: TRBJ1-6

CDR3nt: TGTGCCAGCGTCCGGGACAGGGTGAACACTGAAGCTTTCTTT
CDR3aa: CASVRDRVNTEAFF
len: 14
d_gene: TRBD1
abundance: few
v_gene: TRBV6-6
j_gene: TRBJ1-1

CDR3nt: TGTGCCAGCAGCTTAGGGGACAATAGCAATCAGCCCCAGCATTTT
CDR3aa: CASSLGDNSNQPQHF
len: 15
d_gene: -
abundance: -
v_gene: TRBV7-6
j_gene: TRBJ1-5

CDR3nt: TGTGCCAGCAGCCAAGATTACACCGCGGTCGAGCAGTACTTC
CDR3aa: CASSQDYTAVEQYF
len: 14
d_gene: -
abundance: -
v_gene: TRBV3-1/TRBV3-2
j_gene: TRBJ2-7

CDR3nt: TGTGCCACCAGCAGAGGCAATAGCGGGGGGACCGGGGAGCTGTTTTTT
CDR3aa: CATSRGNSGGTGELFF
len: 16
d_gene: TRBD2
abundance: few
v_gene: TRBV15
j_gene: TRBJ2-2

CDR3nt: TGTGCCAGCAGTGGCCCCGGCGGGAGGTTATTTTACAATGAGCAGTTCTTC
CDR3aa: CASSGPGGRLFYNEQFF
len: 17
d_gene: TRBD2
abundance: -
v_gene: TRBV25-1
j_gene: TRBJ2-1

CDR3nt: TGTGCCAGCAGTTACAGGGGGCTGGGGGCCAACGTCCTGACTTTC
CDR3aa: CASSYRGLGANVLTF
len: 15
d_gene: TRBD1
abundance: -
v_gene: TRBV6-5
j_gene: TRBJ2-6

CDR3nt: TGTGCCAGCAGCTCCGGACACCAGAGCTCTGGAAACACCATATATTTT
CDR3aa: CASSSGHQSSGNTIYF
len: 16
d_gene: -
abundance: few
v_gene: TRBV7-2
j_gene: TRBJ1-3

CDR3nt: TGTGCTGGTGGGTCGGACAGACTTTACACCGGGGAGCTGTTTTTT
CDR3aa: CAGGSDRLYTGELFF
len: 15
d_gene: -
abundance: once
v_gene: TRBV6-5
j_gene: TRBJ2-2

CDR3nt: TGTGCCAGCAGACCCGGGACAGGGCCCCACGAGCAGTACTTC
CDR3aa: CASRPGTGPHEQYF
len: 14
d_gene: TRBD1
abundance: once
v_gene: TRBV5-4
j_gene: TRBJ2-7

CDR3nt: TGCGCCAGCAGCTCGACCTTGGGAGGGGACATTCAGTACTTC
CDR3aa: CASSSTLGGDIQYF
len: 14
d_gene: TRBD2
abundance: few
v_gene: TRBV5-1
j_gene: TRBJ2-4

CDR3nt: TGCAGCGTTGGAATAGACGGAGGCAATCAGCCCCAGCATTTT
CDR3aa: CSVGIDGGNQPQHF
len: 14
d_gene: -
abundance: -
v_gene: TRBV29-1
j_gene: TRBJ1-5

CDR3nt: TGTGCCAGCAGCACCCCCGGGACTAGCGGGGCCTACGAGCAGTACTTC
CDR3aa: CASSTPGTSGAYEQYF
len: 16
d_gene: TRBD2
abundance: -
v_gene: TRBV11-2
j_gene: TRBJ2-7

CDR3nt: TGTGCCAGCAGCTTGACTAGCGGTTATAGCACAGATACGCAGTATTTT
CDR3aa: CASSLTSGYSTDTQYF
len: 16
d_gene: TRBD2
abundance: -
v_gene: TRBV7-9
j_gene: TRBJ2-3

CDR3nt: TGCGCCAGCAGCAGGGACGCGGGGGCCCAGTACTTC
CDR3aa: CASSRDAGAQYF
len: 12
d_gene: TRBD2
abundance: -
v_gene: TRBV10-2
j_gene: TRBJ2-5

CDR3nt: TGTGCCAGCAGCCCCCCCGGGACTTTTTCCTACGAGCAGTACTTC
CDR3aa: CASSPPGTFSYEQYF
len: 15
d_gene: -
abundance: -
v_gene: TRBV7-9
j_gene: TRBJ2-7

CDR3nt: TGTGCCAGTAGTATTCTGGGCCCGAAGGTTGGCTACACCTTC
CDR3aa: CASSILGPKVGYTF
len: 14
d_gene: -
abundance: -
v_gene: TRBV19
j_gene: TRBJ1-2

CDR3nt: TGTGCCAGCAGCACACGAGCGTCTGGGGCCAACGTCCTGACTTTC
CDR3aa: CASSTRASGANVLTF
len: 15
d_gene: -
abundance: -
v_gene: TRBV5-4
j_gene: TRBJ2-6

CDR3nt: TGTGCCACCAGCAGAGAAACACAGGGGGCGTGGAAAGCTTTCTTT
CDR3aa: CATSRETQGAWKAFF
len: 15
d_gene: TRBD1
abundance: -
v_gene: TRBV15
j_gene: TRBJ1-1

CDR3nt: TGTGCCAGCAGCCATGCCGGGACTAGCGGGGGGGCCGAGGAGACAGATACGCAGTATTTT
CDR3aa: CASSHAGTSGGAEETDTQYF
len: 20
d_gene: TRBD2
abundance: -
v_gene: TRBV3-1/TRBV3-2
j_gene: TRBJ2-3

CDR3nt: TGTGCCAGTAGTCTTGGGACGGGAGTTACCCAAGAGACCCAGTACTTC
CDR3aa: CASSLGTGVTQETQYF
len: 16
d_gene: -
abundance: few
v_gene: TRBV19
j_gene: TRBJ2-5

CDR3nt: TGCGCCAGCAAGGGTACAGGGGGCCTCCAAGAGACCCAGTACTTC
CDR3aa: CASKGTGGLQETQYF
len: 15
d_gene: TRBD1
abundance: few
v_gene: TRBV10-2
j_gene: TRBJ2-5

CDR3nt: TGTGCCATCAGGGCACAGGGGGACGTCTCTGAAGCTTTCTTT
CDR3aa: CAIRAQGDVSEAFF
len: 14
d_gene: TRBD1
abundance: -
v_gene: TRBV10-3
j_gene: TRBJ1-1

CDR3nt: TGTGCCAGCAGTGTCAAGGGACAGAACTACGAGCAGTACTTC
CDR3aa: CASSVKGQNYEQYF
len: 14
d_gene: TRBD1
abundance: -
v_gene: TRBV6-6
j_gene: TRBJ2-7

CDR3nt: TGTGCCAGCAGCTTGTCCGGGACAGGGGTTGGTGAAAAACTGTTTTTT
CDR3aa: CASSLSGTGVGEKLFF
len: 16
d_gene: TRBD1
abundance: -
v_gene: TRBV9
j_gene: TRBJ1-4

CDR3nt: TGTGCCAGCAGCGATAGCGGGGCACGTTACAATGAGCAGTTCTTC
CDR3aa: CASSDSGARYNEQFF
len: 15
d_gene: TRBD2
abundance: -
v_gene: TRBV7-3
j_gene: TRBJ2-1

CDR3nt: TGTGCCACCAGCAGAGATAAGGGACAGGGGATGGGTGAGACCCAGTACTTC
CDR3aa: CATSRDKGQGMGETQYF
len: 17
d_gene: TRBD1
abundance: -
v_gene: TRBV15
j_gene: TRBJ2-5

CDR3nt: TGTGCCATCAGTGTAAGCGGGAGAGGAGATACGCAGTATTTT
CDR3aa: CAISVSGRGDTQYF
len: 14
d_gene: TRBD2
abundance: -
v_gene: TRBV10-3
j_gene: TRBJ2-3